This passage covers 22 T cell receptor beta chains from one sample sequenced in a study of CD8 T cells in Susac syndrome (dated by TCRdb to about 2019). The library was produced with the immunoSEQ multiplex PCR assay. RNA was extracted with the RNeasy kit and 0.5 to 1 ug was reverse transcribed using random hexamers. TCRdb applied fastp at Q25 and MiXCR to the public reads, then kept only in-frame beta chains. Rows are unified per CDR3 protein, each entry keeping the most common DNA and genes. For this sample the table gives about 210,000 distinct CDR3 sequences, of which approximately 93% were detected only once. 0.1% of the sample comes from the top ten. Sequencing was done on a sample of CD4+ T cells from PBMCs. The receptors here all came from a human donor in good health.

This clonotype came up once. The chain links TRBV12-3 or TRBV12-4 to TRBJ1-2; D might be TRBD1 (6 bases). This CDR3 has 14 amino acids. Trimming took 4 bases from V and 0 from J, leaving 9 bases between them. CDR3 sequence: CASSWGQTNYGYTF. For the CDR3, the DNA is TGTGCCAGCAGTTGGGGGCAGACTAACTATGGCTACACCTTC.

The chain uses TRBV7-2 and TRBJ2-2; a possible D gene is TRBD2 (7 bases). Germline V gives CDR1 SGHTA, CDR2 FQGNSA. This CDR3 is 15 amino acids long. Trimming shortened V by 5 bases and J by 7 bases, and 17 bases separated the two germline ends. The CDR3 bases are TGTGCCAGCAGCGTAAGCGGGGCACAGGGCGGGGAGCTGTTTTTT. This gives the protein CASSVSGAQGGELFF.

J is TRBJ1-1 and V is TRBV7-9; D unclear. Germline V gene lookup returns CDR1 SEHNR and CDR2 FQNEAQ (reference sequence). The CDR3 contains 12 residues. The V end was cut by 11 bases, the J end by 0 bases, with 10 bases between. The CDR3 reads CAARSMNTEAFF. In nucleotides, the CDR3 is TGTGCCGCACGGAGTATGAACACTGAAGCTTTCTTT.

The CDR3 here is CASSLVGLLNTEAFF. The CDR3 DNA is TGCGCCAGCAGCTTGGTGGGATTATTGAACACTGAAGCTTTCTTT. This chain uses TRBV5-1 with TRBJ1-1, with D unclear. The V gene's germline CDR1 is SGHRS and CDR2 YFSETQ. CDR3 length: 15 amino acids. The ends were cut back, 0 bases at V and 0 bases at J, with 9 bases in the middle.

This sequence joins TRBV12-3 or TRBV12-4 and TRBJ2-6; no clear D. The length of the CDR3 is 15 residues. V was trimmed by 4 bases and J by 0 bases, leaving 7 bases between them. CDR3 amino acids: CASSSPRSGANVLTF. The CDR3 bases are TGTGCCAGCAGTTCCCCGCGCTCTGGGGCCAACGTCCTGACTTTC.

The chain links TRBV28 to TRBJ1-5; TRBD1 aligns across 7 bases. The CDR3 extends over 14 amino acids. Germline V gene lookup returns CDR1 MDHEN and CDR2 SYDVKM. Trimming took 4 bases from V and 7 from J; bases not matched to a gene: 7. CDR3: CASSSDRDWQPQHF. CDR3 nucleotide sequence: TGTGCCAGCAGTTCAGACAGGGATTGGCAGCCCCAGCATTTT. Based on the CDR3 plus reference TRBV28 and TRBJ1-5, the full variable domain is DVKVTQSSRYLVKRTGEKVFLECVQDMDHENMFWYRQDPGLGLRLIYFSYDVKMKEKGDIPEGYSVSREKKERFSLILESASTNQTSMYLCASSSDRDWQPQHFGDGTRLSIL.

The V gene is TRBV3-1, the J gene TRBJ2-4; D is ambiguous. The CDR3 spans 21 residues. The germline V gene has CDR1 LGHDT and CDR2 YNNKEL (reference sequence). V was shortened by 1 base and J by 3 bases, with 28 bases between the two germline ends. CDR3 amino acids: CASSQVGRPTGSDFSKNIQYF. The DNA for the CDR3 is TGTGCCAGCAGCCAAGTTGGTCGGCCAACCGGGTCTGATTTTAGCAAAAACATTCAGTACTTC. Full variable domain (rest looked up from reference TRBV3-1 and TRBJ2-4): DTAVSQTPKYLVTQMGNDKSIKCEQNLGHDTMYWYKQDSKKFLKIMFSYNNKELIINETVPNRFSPKSPDKAHLNLHINSLELGDSAVYFCASSQVGRPTGSDFSKNIQYFGAGTRLSVL.

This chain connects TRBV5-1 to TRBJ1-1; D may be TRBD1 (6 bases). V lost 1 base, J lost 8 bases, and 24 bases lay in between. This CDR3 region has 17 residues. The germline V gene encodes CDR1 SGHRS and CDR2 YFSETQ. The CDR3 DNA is TGCGCCAGCAGCTTGCCCAGGGGTTTAGGGGGGGGAGCGGAAGCTTTCTTT. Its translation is CASSLPRGLGGGAEAFF.

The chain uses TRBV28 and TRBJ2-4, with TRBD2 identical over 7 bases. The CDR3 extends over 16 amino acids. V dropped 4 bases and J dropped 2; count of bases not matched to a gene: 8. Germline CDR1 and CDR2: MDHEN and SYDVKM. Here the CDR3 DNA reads TGTGCCAGCAGTTCCCAGTCAGCGGGGTCCAAAAACATTCAGTACTTC. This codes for CASSSQSAGSKNIQYF.

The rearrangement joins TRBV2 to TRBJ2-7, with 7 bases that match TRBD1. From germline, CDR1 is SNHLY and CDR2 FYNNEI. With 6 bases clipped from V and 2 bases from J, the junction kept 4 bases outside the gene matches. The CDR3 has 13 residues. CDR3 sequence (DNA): TGTGCCAGCAGAGACAGGGCGCCCTACGAGCAGTACTTC. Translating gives CASRDRAPYEQYF.

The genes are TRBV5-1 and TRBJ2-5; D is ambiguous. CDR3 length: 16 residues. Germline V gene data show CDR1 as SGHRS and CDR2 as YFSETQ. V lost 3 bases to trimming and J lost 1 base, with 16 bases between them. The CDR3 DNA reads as TGCGCCAGCAGCTCAGGATTGCAGAGAGCCCAAGAGACCCAGTACTTC. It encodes CASSSGLQRAQETQYF. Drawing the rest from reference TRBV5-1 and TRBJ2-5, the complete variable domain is KAGVTQTPRYLIKTRGQQVTLSCSPISGHRSVSWYQQTPGQGLQFLFEYFSETQRNKGNFPGRFSGRQFSNSRSEMNVSTLELGDSALYLCASSSGLQRAQETQYFGPGTRLLVL.

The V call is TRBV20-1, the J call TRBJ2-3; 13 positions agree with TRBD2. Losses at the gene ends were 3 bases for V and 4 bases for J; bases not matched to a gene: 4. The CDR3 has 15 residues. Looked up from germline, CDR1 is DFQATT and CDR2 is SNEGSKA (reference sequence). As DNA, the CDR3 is TGCAGTGCTAGCCAACTAGCGGGGGGGGCAGATACGCAGTATTTT. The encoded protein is CSASQLAGGADTQYF.

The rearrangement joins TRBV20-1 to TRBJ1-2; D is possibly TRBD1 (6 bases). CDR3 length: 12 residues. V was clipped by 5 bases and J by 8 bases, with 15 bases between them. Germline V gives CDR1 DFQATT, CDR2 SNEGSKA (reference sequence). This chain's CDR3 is CSAGDILRGYTF. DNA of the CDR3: TGCAGTGCTGGGGACATCTTGCGGGGCTACACCTTC.

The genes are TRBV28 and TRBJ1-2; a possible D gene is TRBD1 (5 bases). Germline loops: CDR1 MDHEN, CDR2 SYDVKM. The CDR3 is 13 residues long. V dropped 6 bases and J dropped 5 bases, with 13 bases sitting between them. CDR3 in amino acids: CASRPGGPYGYTF. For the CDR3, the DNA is TGTGCCAGCAGACCGGGGGGACCGTATGGCTACACCTTC.

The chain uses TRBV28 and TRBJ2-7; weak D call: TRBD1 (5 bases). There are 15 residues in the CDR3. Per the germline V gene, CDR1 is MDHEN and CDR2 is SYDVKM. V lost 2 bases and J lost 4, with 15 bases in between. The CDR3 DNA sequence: TGTGCCAGCAGTTTAATCCCCAGGGTTCGGTACGAGCAGTACGTC. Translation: CASSLIPRVRYEQYV.

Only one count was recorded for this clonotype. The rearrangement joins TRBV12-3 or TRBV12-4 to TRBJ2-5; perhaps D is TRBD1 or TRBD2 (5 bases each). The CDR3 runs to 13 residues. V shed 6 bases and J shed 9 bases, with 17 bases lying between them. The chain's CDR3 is CASSGAPGSAQYF. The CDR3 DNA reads TGTGCCAGCAGCGGGGCGCCAGGGTCGGCCCAGTACTTC.

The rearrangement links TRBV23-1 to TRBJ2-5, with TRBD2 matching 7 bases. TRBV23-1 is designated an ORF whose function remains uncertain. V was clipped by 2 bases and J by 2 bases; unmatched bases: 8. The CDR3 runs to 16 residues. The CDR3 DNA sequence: TGCGCCAGCAGTCAAGACCTCCCGGGAGGTCAAGAGACCCAGTACTTC. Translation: CASSQDLPGGQETQYF.

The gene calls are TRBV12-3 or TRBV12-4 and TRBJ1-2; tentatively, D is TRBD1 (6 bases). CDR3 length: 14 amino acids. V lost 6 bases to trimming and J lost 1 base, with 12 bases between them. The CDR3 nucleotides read TGTGCCAGCAGCGACAGGATGAATAACTATGGCTACACCTTC. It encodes CASSDRMNNYGYTF.

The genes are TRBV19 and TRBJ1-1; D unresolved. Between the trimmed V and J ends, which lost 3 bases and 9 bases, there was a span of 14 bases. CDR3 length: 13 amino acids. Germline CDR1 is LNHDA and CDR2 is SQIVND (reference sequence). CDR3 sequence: CASSMGFLLQAFF. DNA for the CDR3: TGTGCCAGTAGTATGGGGTTCCTTTTGCAAGCTTTCTTT.

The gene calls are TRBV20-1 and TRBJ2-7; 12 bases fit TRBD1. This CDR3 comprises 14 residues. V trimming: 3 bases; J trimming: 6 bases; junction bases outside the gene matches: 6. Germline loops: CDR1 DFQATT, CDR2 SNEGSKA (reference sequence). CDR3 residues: CSASPGQGALEQYF. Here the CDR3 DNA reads TGCAGTGCTAGTCCGGGACAGGGGGCCCTCGAGCAGTACTTC.

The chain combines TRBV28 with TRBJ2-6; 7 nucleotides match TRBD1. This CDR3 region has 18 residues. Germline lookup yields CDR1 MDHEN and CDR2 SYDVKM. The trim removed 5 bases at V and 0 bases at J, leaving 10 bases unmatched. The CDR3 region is CASSPGTAKSSGANVLTF. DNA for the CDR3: TGTGCCAGCAGTCCAGGGACAGCGAAAAGCTCTGGGGCCAACGTCCTGACTTTC.

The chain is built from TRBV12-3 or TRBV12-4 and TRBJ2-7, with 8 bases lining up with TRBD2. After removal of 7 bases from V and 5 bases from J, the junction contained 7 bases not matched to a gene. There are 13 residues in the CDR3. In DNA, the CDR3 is TGTGCCAGCACCAGGGGTAGCGGGAACGAGCAGTACTTC. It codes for CASTRGSGNEQYF.